The 8 T cell receptor beta chains listed next were all sequenced from one sample in a study of blood T cell repertoires in COVID-19. Measured with immunoSEQ multiplex PCR; TCRdb has only the in-frame clones, and not every one. The sample lists 150,000 to 200,000 clones; 88% were seen once. The source material was peripheral blood. These receptors originate from a human donor in a cohort sampled during active COVID-19.

V gene TRBV5-6 combines with J gene TRBJ2-3; 10 bases match TRBD1. The CDR3 extends over 17 amino acids. CDR1 and CDR2 (germline): SGHDT, YYEEEE. J lost 4 bases, V lost 3 bases, and 11 bases had no gene match. The DNA for the CDR3 is TGTGCCAGCAGCTCAGAGGCGCTGACAGGGGGCGCAGATACGCAGTATTTT. Translating it yields CASSSEALTGGADTQYF.

This rearrangement joins TRBV28 to TRBJ1-4; D perhaps matches TRBD1 (5 bases). Germline CDR1 MDHEN, CDR2 SYDVKM. The CDR3 is 15 residues long. The germline V and J ends were trimmed by 6 bases and 6 bases, with 17 bases remaining between them. The CDR3 nucleotides read TGTGCCAGCAGCTCCCCCCGGGGGGTGGATGAAAAACTGTTTTTT. Translating gives CASSSPRGVDEKLFF.

The rearrangement joins TRBV25-1 to TRBJ1-2, with 9 bases identical to TRBD1. The V gene end was trimmed by 4 bases and the J gene end by 5 bases; junction bases not matched to a gene: 17. Germline V lookup: CDR1 MGHDK, CDR2 SYGVNS. The CDR3 covers 18 residues. CDR3 in DNA: TGTGCCAGCAGTGGATCACCTCGGACAGGGGCGGTCGGGTATGGCTACACCTTC. Amino acids: CASSGSPRTGAVGYGYTF.

The chain employs TRBV29-1 and TRBJ1-1; TRBD1 matches 7 bases. The CDR3 is 13 amino acids. Germline V lookup: CDR1 SQVTM, CDR2 ANQGSEA. The junction had 4 bases not matched to a gene; V was cut back by 5 bases and J by 1 base. The CDR3 DNA follows: TGCAGCGTTCCGACAGGGAAGAACACTGAAGCTTTCTTT. It translates to CSVPTGKNTEAFF.

This rearrangement joins TRBV7-8 to TRBJ1-3; D is perhaps TRBD1 (5 bases). The CDR3 contains 17 residues. Germline V gene sequence: CDR1 SGHVS, CDR2 FQNEAQ. The ends were cut back, 4 bases at V and 5 bases at J, with 21 bases in the middle. The CDR3 DNA follows: TGTGCCAGCAGCTCGCCAAGCCCAGGGTTTTGGAGAAACACCATATATTTT. Translating it yields CASSSPSPGFWRNTIYF.

Regarding this clone: The junction shows a germline mismatch at one end, possibly a read error. V gene TRBV12-3 or TRBV12-4 combines with J gene TRBJ2-1; 11 bases align to TRBD1. This CDR3 region has 13 residues. The chain's CDR3 is CASSLTRDRGRLF. The DNA of the CDR3 is TGTGCCAGCAGTTTAACAAGGGACAGGGGGAGACTCTTC.

This sequence joins TRBV15 and TRBJ1-1; possibly TRBD1 for D (5 bases). CDR1 LNHNV and CDR2 YYDKDF come from the germline V gene (reference sequence). The V end lost 3 bases, the J end lost 2 bases, and 10 bases lay between the germline ends. This CDR3 has 14 residues. CDR3 loop: CATSSVDSNTEAFF. DNA for the CDR3: TGTGCCACCAGCAGCGTAGACAGCAACACTGAAGCTTTCTTT.

The chain links TRBV7-8 to TRBJ2-5; TRBD2 matches at 8 bases. V gave up 8 bases and J gave up 5 bases; unmatched junction bases: 10. Germline V gives CDR1 SGHVS, CDR2 FQNEAQ. CDR3 length: 14 amino acids. The DNA of the CDR3 is TGTGCCAGCTATCCGGCGGGGGGAAGGGAGACCCAGTACTTC. It translates to CASYPAGGRETQYF.